Sequencing of this T cell receptor (beta chain) was carried out in a study of T cell repertoires in cytomegalovirus infection. Overall study context: Public TCR beta signatures marked donors with CMV infection and the matching HLA. Study observations and caveats: Summed frequency of shared TCR beta families picked out CMV carriers who also had the relevant HLA. Across the ex vivo response, the dominant clonotypes were HLA-C-restricted CMV-specific TCR beta clonotypes.

Germline CDR1 and CDR2: DFQATT and SNEGSKA (reference sequence). CDR3 length equals 13 residues. The germline V and J ends were trimmed by 1 base and 1 base, with 5 bases remaining between them. TCRdb used MiXCR to reprocess the reads, holding one entry per CDR3 protein. The repertoire has about 530,000 distinct CDR3 sequences, about a quarter of them found once; the top ten carry less than 15%. About this clonotype: Its antigen is as yet unknown.

The sequenced sample was PBMCs. The origin of this receptor is a human donor in good health (CMV status not recorded). Some clones in this sample may be carry-over from other donors' samples. This chain uses TRBV20-1 with TRBJ1-5, with a tentative D call TRBD1 (5 bases). CDR3 DNA sequence: TGCAGTGCTAGAGGGGACAGCAATCAGCCCCAGCATTTT. This codes for CSARGDSNQPQHF.